The rows below give T cell receptor beta chains drawn from one sample of a study of blood T cell repertoires in COVID-19. Here immunoSEQ multiplex PCR was the method, and the copy in TCRdb shows in-frame clones only, minus some. The data show about 350,000 clones, with more than 85% seen just once and more than 1% held by the top ten. Source material: PBMCs or T cells enriched from blood (not recorded which). These receptors originate from a woman aged 25 to 39 who had recovered from COVID-19. CDR3s include the opening cysteine and the closing phenylalanine or tryptophan. Fields, in order: CDR3 protein, CDR3 DNA, V gene, J gene, clone size, D gene. A D gene is named only where the DNA matches it firmly. Size values are once, few and many counts, or a class for expanded clones, and some rows have none.

CDR3aa: CASSGGQGVTGELFF
CDR3nt: TGTGCCAGCAGTGGTGGACAGGGTGTCACCGGGGAGCTGTTTTTT
v_gene: TRBV27
j_gene: TRBJ2-2
abundance: -
d_gene: TRBD1

CDR3aa: CASSKGQEQFF
CDR3nt: TGCGCCAGCAGCAAGGGACAAGAGCAGTTCTTC
v_gene: TRBV5-1
j_gene: TRBJ2-1
abundance: -
d_gene: -

CDR3aa: CASSPDGGGYSNQPQHF
CDR3nt: TGTGCCAGCAGTCCGGATGGTGGGGGGTATAGCAATCAGCCCCAGCATTTT
v_gene: TRBV2
j_gene: TRBJ1-5
abundance: -
d_gene: -

CDR3aa: CASSVATGGAGTEAFF
CDR3nt: TGTGCCAGCAGCGTAGCTACTGGAGGGGCGGGCACTGAAGCTTTCTTT
v_gene: TRBV9
j_gene: TRBJ1-1
abundance: once
d_gene: -

CDR3aa: CASSRGGGGEGYEQYF
CDR3nt: TGTGCCAGCAGCCGAGGTGGCGGGGGGGAAGGTTACGAGCAGTACTTC
v_gene: TRBV7-8
j_gene: TRBJ2-7
abundance: -
d_gene: TRBD2

CDR3aa: CASSGRDRGRRGEQYF
CDR3nt: TGTGCCAGTAGTGGACGGGACAGGGGGCGGAGGGGCGAGCAGTACTTC
v_gene: TRBV19
j_gene: TRBJ2-7
abundance: -
d_gene: TRBD1

CDR3aa: CASSIESGTQETQYF
CDR3nt: TGCGCCAGCAGCATCGAATCAGGGACTCAAGAGACCCAGTACTTC
v_gene: TRBV5-1
j_gene: TRBJ2-5
abundance: -
d_gene: -

CDR3aa: CASSERQIYTEAFF
CDR3nt: TGTGCCAGCAGCGAACGACAGATATACACTGAAGCTTTCTTT
v_gene: TRBV5-6
j_gene: TRBJ1-1
abundance: -
d_gene: -

CDR3aa: CASNPTGGAWVNTEAFF
CDR3nt: TGTGCCAGCAACCCGACAGGGGGAGCCTGGGTGAACACTGAAGCTTTCTTT
v_gene: TRBV6-2/TRBV6-3
j_gene: TRBJ1-1
abundance: -
d_gene: TRBD1

CDR3aa: CASSYSIQGANLKETQYF
CDR3nt: TGTGCCAGCAGTTACTCGATACAGGGCGCCAACCTGAAAGAGACCCAGTACTTC
v_gene: TRBV6-2/TRBV6-3
j_gene: TRBJ2-5
abundance: -
d_gene: -

CDR3aa: CASSETLAGASYF
CDR3nt: TGCGCCAGCAGTGAGACCCTAGCGGGGGCTTCGTATTTT
v_gene: TRBV10-1
j_gene: TRBJ2-3
abundance: few
d_gene: TRBD2

CDR3aa: CASRPDRLSGNTIYF
CDR3nt: TGTGCCAGCAGACCAGACAGGCTCTCTGGAAACACCATATATTTT
v_gene: TRBV2
j_gene: TRBJ1-3
abundance: -
d_gene: -

CDR3aa: CATRSGRRQETQYF
CDR3nt: TGTGCCACTCGGTCTGGCAGGCGTCAAGAGACCCAGTACTTC
v_gene: TRBV6-5
j_gene: TRBJ2-5
abundance: -
d_gene: -

CDR3aa: CASSFGDISGANVLTF
CDR3nt: TGCGCCAGCAGCTTTGGGGACATTTCTGGGGCCAACGTCCTGACTTTC
v_gene: TRBV5-1
j_gene: TRBJ2-6
abundance: -
d_gene: -

CDR3aa: CASSPGNRGNYGYTF
CDR3nt: TGTGCCAGCAGCCCAGGCAACAGGGGGAACTATGGCTACACCTTC
v_gene: TRBV7-8
j_gene: TRBJ1-2
abundance: -
d_gene: TRBD1

CDR3aa: CASKDKAGSNQPQHF
CDR3nt: TGTGCCAGCAAAGACAAGGCGGGGAGCAATCAGCCCCAGCATTTT
v_gene: TRBV27
j_gene: TRBJ1-5
abundance: -
d_gene: -

CDR3aa: CASSFASSGNTIYF
CDR3nt: TGTGCCAGCAGTTTTGCGTCATCTGGAAACACCATATATTTT
v_gene: TRBV28
j_gene: TRBJ1-3
abundance: -
d_gene: -

CDR3aa: CASSIVGGQYEQYF
CDR3nt: TGTGCCAGTAGTATAGTGGGGGGTCAGTACGAGCAGTACTTC
v_gene: TRBV19
j_gene: TRBJ2-7
abundance: -
d_gene: -

CDR3aa: CASSPLYTGNEQFF
CDR3nt: TGTGCCAGCAGCCCATTATACACGGGGAATGAGCAGTTCTTC
v_gene: TRBV7-2
j_gene: TRBJ2-1
abundance: -
d_gene: -

CDR3aa: CASSPRPTGGTDTQYF
CDR3nt: TGTGCCAGCTCACCAAGACCTACAGGCGGCACAGATACGCAGTATTTT
v_gene: TRBV18
j_gene: TRBJ2-3
abundance: -
d_gene: -

CDR3aa: CASSLGQGQGLSQPQHF
CDR3nt: TGTGCCAGCAGCTTGGGGCAGGGACAGGGGCTTTCTCAGCCCCAGCATTTT
v_gene: TRBV5-6
j_gene: TRBJ1-5
abundance: once
d_gene: TRBD1

CDR3aa: CASSFGTANTEAFF
CDR3nt: TGTGCCAGCAGCTTCGGGACAGCGAACACTGAAGCTTTCTTT
v_gene: TRBV7-8
j_gene: TRBJ1-1
abundance: -
d_gene: TRBD1

CDR3aa: CAWRGLAGGPPQETQYF
CDR3nt: TGTGCCTGGAGGGGACTAGCGGGGGGGCCCCCCCAAGAGACCCAGTACTTC
v_gene: TRBV30
j_gene: TRBJ2-5
abundance: -
d_gene: TRBD2

CDR3aa: CASNRGLGLNTEAFF
CDR3nt: TGTGCCAGTAACAGGGGGCTTGGATTGAACACTGAAGCTTTCTTT
v_gene: TRBV7-2
j_gene: TRBJ1-1
abundance: -
d_gene: TRBD1

CDR3aa: CASSPGYEQYF
CDR3nt: TGTGCCAGCAGCCCCGGTTACGAGCAGTACTTC
v_gene: TRBV2
j_gene: TRBJ2-7
abundance: -
d_gene: -

CDR3aa: CASSGQGATGELFF
CDR3nt: TGCGCCAGCAGTGGACAGGGGGCGACCGGGGAGCTGTTTTTT
v_gene: TRBV10-1
j_gene: TRBJ2-2
abundance: -
d_gene: TRBD1

CDR3aa: CASSALLGGRNTGELFF
CDR3nt: TGTGCCAGCAGTGCATTACTTGGGGGGAGGAACACCGGGGAGCTGTTTTTT
v_gene: TRBV6-1
j_gene: TRBJ2-2
abundance: -
d_gene: -

CDR3aa: CASSVGGTGPETQYF
CDR3nt: TGTGCCAGCAGCGTAGGGGGAACAGGGCCCGAGACCCAGTACTTC
v_gene: TRBV9
j_gene: TRBJ2-5
abundance: -
d_gene: -

CDR3aa: CASSLGWQNRVTYEQYF
CDR3nt: TGTGCCAGCAGCTTAGGTTGGCAAAACAGGGTTACCTACGAGCAGTACTTC
v_gene: TRBV11-2
j_gene: TRBJ2-7
abundance: -
d_gene: -

CDR3aa: CASSPTGDGSYNSPLHF
CDR3nt: TGTGCCAGCAGCCCGACGGGGGACGGGTCCTATAATTCACCCCTCCACTTT
v_gene: TRBV5-4
j_gene: TRBJ1-6
abundance: -
d_gene: -

CDR3aa: CASSPRGQGRSEAFF
CDR3nt: TGTGCCAGCAGCCCCCGGGGACAGGGGCGCAGTGAAGCTTTCTTT
v_gene: TRBV16
j_gene: TRBJ1-1
abundance: -
d_gene: TRBD1

CDR3aa: CASSFGTASEAFF
CDR3nt: TGTGCCAGCAGCTTCGGGACAGCCTCTGAAGCTTTCTTT
v_gene: TRBV5-6
j_gene: TRBJ1-1
abundance: -
d_gene: TRBD1

CDR3aa: CAWSYGTGINQPQHF
CDR3nt: TGTGCCTGGAGTTATGGGACAGGTATTAATCAGCCCCAGCATTTT
v_gene: TRBV30
j_gene: TRBJ1-5
abundance: -
d_gene: TRBD1

CDR3aa: CATNAGRRETQYF
CDR3nt: TGTGCCACCAACGCAGGGCGTCGGGAGACCCAGTACTTC
v_gene: TRBV19
j_gene: TRBJ2-5
abundance: -
d_gene: -

CDR3aa: CASSLTGVHGYTF
CDR3nt: TGTGCCAGCAGTCTAACAGGGGTTCATGGCTACACCTTC
v_gene: TRBV27
j_gene: TRBJ1-2
abundance: -
d_gene: TRBD1

CDR3aa: CASGTIDRDYGYTF
CDR3nt: TGTGCTAGTGGCACCATAGACAGGGACTATGGCTACACCTTC
v_gene: TRBV12-5
j_gene: TRBJ1-2
abundance: -
d_gene: TRBD1

CDR3aa: CASGGAGMETQYF
CDR3nt: TGTGCCAGTGGGGGAGCGGGGATGGAGACCCAGTACTTC
v_gene: TRBV19
j_gene: TRBJ2-5
abundance: -
d_gene: TRBD2

CDR3aa: CASSPLNNQPQHF
CDR3nt: TGTGCCAGCAGCCCATTAAACAACCAGCCCCAGCATTTT
v_gene: TRBV28
j_gene: TRBJ1-5
abundance: -
d_gene: -

CDR3aa: CASSPSPGTGVETQYF
CDR3nt: TGCGCCAGCAGCCCAAGTCCCGGGACAGGGGTAGAGACCCAGTACTTC
v_gene: TRBV4-3
j_gene: TRBJ2-5
abundance: once
d_gene: TRBD1

CDR3aa: CASSISPRGPIDTQYF
CDR3nt: TGTGCCAGTAGTATTTCCCCGAGGGGGCCGATAGATACGCAGTATTTT
v_gene: TRBV19
j_gene: TRBJ2-3
abundance: -
d_gene: TRBD1